One T cell receptor beta chain is described in this entry. This entry comes from a study of CD8 T cells in Susac syndrome. Reverse transcription of about 0.5 to 1 ug RNA used random hexamers. The authors amplified TCR beta CDR3 across 54 Vbeta and 13 Jbeta using immunoSEQ multiplex PCR. Using its own MiXCR run on the immunoSEQ multiplex PCR reads, TCRdb lists one record per CDR3 protein. This sample has under 150,000 distinct CDR3 sequences; about 94% occur once, and the top ten carry 0.095% to 0.15%. Sequencing of TCR beta was performed on blood CD8+ T cells and on blood CD4+ T cells. It was treatment-naive patients with stable or active relapsing-remitting disease who made up the multiple sclerosis controls. Negative isolation yielded the CD8+ and CD4+ T cells, while FACS enriched the TEMRA cells. V dropped 8 bases and J dropped 0 bases, with 14 bases sitting between them. There are 15 residues in the CDR3. Germline V gene lookup returns CDR1 KGHSH and CDR2 LQKENI.

Sequencing was carried out using CD4+ T cells from PBMCs. The V and J genes are TRBV18 and TRBJ2-1; tentatively, D is TRBD1 (6 bases). The source of this sequence is a human donor with multiple sclerosis. CDR3: CASRGQGSSYNEQFF. In DNA form, the CDR3 reads TGTGCCAGCCGGGGCCAGGGGAGCTCCTACAATGAGCAGTTCTTC.